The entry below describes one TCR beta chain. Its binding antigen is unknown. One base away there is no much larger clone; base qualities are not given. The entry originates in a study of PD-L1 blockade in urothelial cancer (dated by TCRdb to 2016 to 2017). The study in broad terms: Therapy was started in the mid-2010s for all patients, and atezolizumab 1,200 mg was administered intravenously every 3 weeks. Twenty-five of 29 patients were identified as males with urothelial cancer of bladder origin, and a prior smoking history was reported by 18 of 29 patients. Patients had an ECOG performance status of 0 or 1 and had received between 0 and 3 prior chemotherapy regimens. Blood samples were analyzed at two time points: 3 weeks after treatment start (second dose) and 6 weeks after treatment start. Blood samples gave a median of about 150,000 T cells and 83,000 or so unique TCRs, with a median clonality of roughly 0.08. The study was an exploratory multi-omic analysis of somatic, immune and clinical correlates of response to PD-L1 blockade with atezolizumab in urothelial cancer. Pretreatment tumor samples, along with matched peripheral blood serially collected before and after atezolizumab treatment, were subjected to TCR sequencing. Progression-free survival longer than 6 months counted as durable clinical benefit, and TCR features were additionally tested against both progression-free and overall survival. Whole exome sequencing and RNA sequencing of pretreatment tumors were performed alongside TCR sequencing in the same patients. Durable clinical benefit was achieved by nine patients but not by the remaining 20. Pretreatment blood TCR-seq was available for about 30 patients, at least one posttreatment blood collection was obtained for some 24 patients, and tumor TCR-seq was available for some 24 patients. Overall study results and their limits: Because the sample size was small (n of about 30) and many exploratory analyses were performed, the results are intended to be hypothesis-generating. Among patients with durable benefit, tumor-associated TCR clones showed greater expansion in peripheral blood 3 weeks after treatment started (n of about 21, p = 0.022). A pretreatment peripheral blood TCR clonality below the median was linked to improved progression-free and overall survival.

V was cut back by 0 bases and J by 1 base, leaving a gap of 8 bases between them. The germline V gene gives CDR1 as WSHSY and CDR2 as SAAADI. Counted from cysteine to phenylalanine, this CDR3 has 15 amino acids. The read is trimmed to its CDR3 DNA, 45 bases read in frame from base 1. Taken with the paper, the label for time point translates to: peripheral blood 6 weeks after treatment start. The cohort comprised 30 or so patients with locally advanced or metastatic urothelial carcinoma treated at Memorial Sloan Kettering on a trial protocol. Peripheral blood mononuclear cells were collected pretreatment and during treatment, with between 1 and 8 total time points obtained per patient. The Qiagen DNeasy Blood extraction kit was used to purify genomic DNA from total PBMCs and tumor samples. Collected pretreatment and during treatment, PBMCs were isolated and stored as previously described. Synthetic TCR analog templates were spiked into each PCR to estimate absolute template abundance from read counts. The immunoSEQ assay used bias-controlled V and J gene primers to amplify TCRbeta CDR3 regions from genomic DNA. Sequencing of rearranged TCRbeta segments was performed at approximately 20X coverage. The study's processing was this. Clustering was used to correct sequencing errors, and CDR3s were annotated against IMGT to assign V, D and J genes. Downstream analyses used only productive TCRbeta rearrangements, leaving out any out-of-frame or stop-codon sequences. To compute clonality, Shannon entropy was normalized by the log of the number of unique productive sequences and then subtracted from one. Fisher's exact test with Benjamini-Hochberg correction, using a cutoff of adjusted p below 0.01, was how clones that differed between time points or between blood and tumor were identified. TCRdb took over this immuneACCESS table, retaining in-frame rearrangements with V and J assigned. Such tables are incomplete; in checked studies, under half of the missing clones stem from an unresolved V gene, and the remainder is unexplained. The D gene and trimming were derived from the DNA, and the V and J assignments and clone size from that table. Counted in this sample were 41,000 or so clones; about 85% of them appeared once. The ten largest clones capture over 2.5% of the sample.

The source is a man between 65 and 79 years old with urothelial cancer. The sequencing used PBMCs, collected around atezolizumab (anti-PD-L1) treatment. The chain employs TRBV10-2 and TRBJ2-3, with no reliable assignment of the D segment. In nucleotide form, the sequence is TGCGCCAGCAGTGAGTCTGCGTTTGGCACAGATACGCAGTATTTT. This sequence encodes CASSESAFGTDTQYF.